These 20 T cell receptor beta chains came from one sample sequenced in a study of post-analysis software for immune sequencing data. Study results and caveats: In patients, about five TRBV segments were more frequent than in controls, with TRBV5-6, TRBV5-1 and TRBV20-1 among them.

What these receptors recognize is not known. Every TCR beta cDNA library bore unique molecular identifiers. In TCRdb, the PCR reads were re-called with MiXCR into one record per CDR3 protein. Here the sample spans 350,000 to 500,000 distinct CDR3 sequences, approximately 39% being singletons. Material for sequencing was blood. The receptors derive from a girl aged 2-15 years with multiple sclerosis.

The chain employs TRBV6-2 or TRBV6-3 and TRBJ1-5, with TRBD1 as a possible D gene (6 bases). V was pared by 7 bases and J by 5 bases, with 15 bases between. This CDR3 has 14 residues. Germline values: CDR1 MNHEY, CDR2 SVGEGT. CDR3 amino acids: CASNTGTPHQPQHF. CDR3 sequence (DNA): TGTGCCAGCAACACCGGGACACCCCATCAGCCCCAGCATTTT.

This clonotype was picked up a small number of times. The V call is TRBV29-1, the J call TRBJ1-4; D gene unclear. The length of the CDR3 is 13 residues. The V end lost 6 bases, the J end lost 8 bases, and 16 bases lay between the germline ends. CDR1 and CDR2 (germline): SQVTM, ANQGSEA. DNA of the CDR3: TGCAGCGTCTCCGTCGGGCGGAAGGAAAAACTGTTTTTT. As protein: CSVSVGRKEKLFF.

This CDR3 is CASRGAVRTSGYTF. The CDR3 coding sequence is TGTGCCAGCAGAGGTGCGGTCAGGACCTCAGGCTACACCTTC. The V and J genes are TRBV28 and TRBJ1-2; D unclear. The V end lost 6 bases, the J end lost 8 bases, and 19 bases lay between the germline ends. The CDR3 runs 14 residues. The germline V gene has CDR1 MDHEN and CDR2 SYDVKM.

The chain employs TRBV6-6 and TRBJ2-7; no definite D call. The germline gives CDR1 MNHNY, CDR2 SVGAGI (reference sequence). The CDR3 runs 14 residues. V shed 4 bases and J shed 0 bases, with 10 bases lying between them. The CDR3 region is CASSSWGSSYEQYF. In DNA, the CDR3 is TGTGCCAGCAGTTCTTGGGGAAGCTCCTACGAGCAGTACTTC.

This chain links TRBV7-3 with TRBJ1-6, with TRBD1 identical over 7 bases. The CDR3 spans 15 residues. The V gene's germline CDR1 is SGHTA and CDR2 FQGTGA. The ends lost 3 bases at V and 6 bases at J; junction bases unmatched: 5. The CDR3 bases are TGTGCCAGCAGCTTGCGGGGACAGCGTAATTCACCCCTCCACTTT. Its translation: CASSLRGQRNSPLHF.

This clonotype was seen a few times. V usage is TRBV29-1 and J usage is TRBJ2-1; perhaps TRBD1 as D (7 bases). The CDR3 loop spans 13 amino acids. CDR1 is SQVTM and CDR2 is ANQGSEA in the germline V gene. V lost 4 bases and J 3 bases, leaving 10 bases between the germline ends. CDR3 in amino acids: CSVGRDSYNEQFF. The DNA of the CDR3 is TGCAGCGTTGGGCGGGACAGCTACAATGAGCAGTTCTTC.

This sequence joins TRBV7-2 and TRBJ2-1; TRBD2 might be the D (5 bases). The CDR3 is 15 residues long. Germline V lookup: CDR1 SGHTA, CDR2 FQGNSA. Between the trimmed V and J ends, which lost 5 bases and 0 bases, there was a span of 11 bases. The CDR3 here is CASSAGLVSYNEQFF. The CDR3 region has the DNA TGTGCCAGCAGCGCCGGACTCGTCTCCTACAATGAGCAGTTCTTC.

This chain joins TRBV28 and TRBJ1-1; 8 bases are a match to TRBD1. Germline trimming cut 5 bases from V and 1 base from J; bases unmatched to any gene: 9. The CDR3 covers 16 residues. Germline CDR1 MDHEN, CDR2 SYDVKM. Here the CDR3 reads CASSLDRGWGNTEAFF. CDR3 sequence (DNA): TGTGCCAGCAGTCTTGACAGGGGCTGGGGGAACACTGAAGCTTTCTTT. The full variable domain, in which reference TRBV28 and TRBJ1-1 provide the parts outside the CDR3, is DVKVTQSSRYLVKRTGEKVFLECVQDMDHENMFWYRQDPGLGLRLIYFSYDVKMKEKGDIPEGYSVSREKKERFSLILESASTNQTSMYLCASSLDRGWGNTEAFFGQGTRLTVV.

This chain links TRBV27 with TRBJ2-5, with D perhaps matching TRBD2 (7 bases). Germline assignment: CDR1 MNHEY and CDR2 SMNVEV (reference sequence). This CDR3 has 16 residues. The V gene lost 6 bases and the J gene lost 5 bases, with 22 bases spanning the gap. The CDR3 DNA is TGTGCCAGCAGCCCCGTTACAGGGAGGGGTTCGGAGACCCAGTACTTC. Translating it yields CASSPVTGRGSETQYF.

The CDR3 protein is CSASLYSSLAEKLFF. CDR3 nucleotide sequence: TGCAGTGCTAGCCTTTACTCCTCCCTTGCAGAAAAACTGTTTTTT. V is TRBV20-1 and J is TRBJ1-4; the D is unclear. Trimming cost V 3 bases and J 8 bases, with 19 bases left between them. CDR1 DFQATT and CDR2 SNEGSKA come from the germline V gene (reference sequence). The CDR3 sequence is 15 residues long.

The rearrangement links TRBV20-1 to TRBJ1-1; no definite D call. The germline CDR1 and CDR2 sequences are DFQATT and SNEGSKA (reference sequence). Trimming left V 7 bases short and J 1 base short, with 10 bases between. This CDR3 contains 12 residues. The CDR3 region has the DNA TGCAGTGAGCAAGGGAGGAACACTGAAGCTTTCTTT. Translation: CSEQGRNTEAFF.

The rearrangement joins TRBV7-9 to TRBJ2-5, with D hard to call. Gene TRBJ2-7 matches the end of the DNA better, so the J call may be wrong. The CDR3 is made up of 15 amino acids. CDR1 SEHNR and CDR2 FQNEAQ come from the germline V gene (reference sequence). CDR3 nucleotides: TGTGCCAGCAGCTTAGTCGCGATCGTCACCTGCGAGCAGTACTTC. Translating it yields CASSLVAIVTCEQYF.

This sequence joins TRBV7-2 and TRBJ2-1; 7 bases fit TRBD2. The V gene end was trimmed by 1 base and the J gene end by 6 bases; junction bases not matched to a gene: 6. The CDR3 is 15 amino acids. The germline gives CDR1 SGHTA, CDR2 FQGNSA. CDR3: CASSLVAGITNEQFF. CDR3 sequence (DNA): TGTGCCAGCAGCTTAGTAGCGGGTATCACCAATGAGCAGTTCTTC.

The J gene is TRBJ1-1, the V gene TRBV12-3 or TRBV12-4, with D unclear. CDR3 length equals 14 residues. Trimming took 5 bases from V and 3 from J, leaving 13 bases between them. The CDR3 nucleotides are TGTGCCAGCAGTCCCGGGGTTCAGTACACTGAAGCTTTCTTT. Translated, it gives CASSPGVQYTEAFF.

This clonotype showed up just a few times. The chain's CDR3 is CASSIVYRDSQDEQYF. In DNA, the CDR3 is TGTGCCAGCAGCATCGTATATAGGGACTCTCAAGACGAGCAGTACTTC. The rearrangement links TRBV21-1 to TRBJ2-7; TRBD2 is the table's D call and was not checked against the DNA. TRBV21-1 is termed a pseudogene. The CDR3 totals 16 residues.

This clonotype was observed a single time. The V and J genes are TRBV6-6 and TRBJ2-7; no firm D call. The germline gives CDR1 MNHNY, CDR2 SVGAGI (reference sequence). Deletions cut 6 bases from V and 4 bases from J, with 13 bases between. The CDR3 totals 13 residues. The CDR3 DNA sequence: TGTGCCAGCAGCCAGACTGGTTGGTACGAGCAGTACTTC. As protein: CASSQTGWYEQYF.

This clonotype was detected a few times. The chain couples TRBV29-1 to TRBJ2-1; tentatively, D is TRBD1 or TRBD2 (5 bases each). V was trimmed by 2 bases and J by 2 bases, leaving 13 bases between them. The CDR3 extends over 15 amino acids. Germline CDR1 SQVTM, CDR2 ANQGSEA. CDR3 loop: CSVELARGPYNEQFF. In DNA, the CDR3 is TGCAGCGTTGAATTAGCGAGGGGACCCTACAATGAGCAGTTCTTC.

The rearrangement joins TRBV20-1 to TRBJ2-4; a possible D gene is TRBD2 (5 bases). The CDR3 totals 15 residues. Germline loops: CDR1 DFQATT, CDR2 SNEGSKA (reference sequence). Trimming pared 5 bases from V and 1 base from J, leaving 15 bases between. CDR3 loop: CSAGLNRAAKNIQYF. CDR3 DNA sequence: TGCAGTGCTGGACTGAATAGGGCGGCCAAAAACATTCAGTACTTC.

J is TRBJ1-5 and V is TRBV12-3 or TRBV12-4; D not certain. The CDR3 consists of 15 residues. With 5 bases removed from V and 2 bases from J, the gap between germline ends came to 13 bases. For the CDR3, the DNA is TGTGCCAGCAGTGTGTCGGGGTATCGCAATCAGCCCCAGCATTTT. Protein sequence: CASSVSGYRNQPQHF.

The CDR3 DNA reads TGTGCCAGCAGCCCATACCGGGACAGTCGCTACGAGCAGTACTTC. The encoded protein is CASSPYRDSRYEQYF. This chain connects TRBV9 to TRBJ2-7; 7 bases map to TRBD1. V gave up 4 bases and J gave up 3 bases; unmatched junction bases: 10. There are 15 residues in the CDR3. CDR1 is SGDLS and CDR2 is YYNGEE in the germline V gene.